A selection of T cell receptor beta chains follows, all from one sample in a study of long-term antiretroviral therapy in people with HIV. The table came from immunoSEQ multiplex PCR; TCRdb's copy has only in-frame clones and leaves some out. The sample has more than 35,000 clones; nearly 95% are singletons. The material sequenced was unsorted PBMCs, taken 3.7 years after starting antiretroviral therapy. The receptor source for this set is a woman aged 45-59 years with HIV. The CDR3 runs from the conserved cysteine through the conserved F or W. The order of the fields is J gene, D gene, clone size, V gene, CDR3 protein, CDR3 DNA. D genes are given only for firm matches. A row's size may be missing; if present it is once, few, many or a size class.

>TRBJ2-6|.|.|TRBV15
CATSRGPAGANVLTF
TGTGCCACCAGCAGAGGGCCGGCTGGGGCCAACGTCCTGACTTTC
>TRBJ2-7|.|.|TRBV2
CASRYRETSSYEQYF
TGTGCCAGCAGGTACAGGGAAACTAGCTCCTACGAGCAGTACTTC
>TRBJ1-5|.|once|TRBV19
CASSAWTLGNQPQHF
TGTGCCAGTAGTGCGTGGACGCTGGGCAATCAGCCCCAGCATTTT
>TRBJ1-1|.|once|TRBV4-1
CASSQVFRQGEAFF
TGCGCCAGCAGCCAAGTGTTTCGTCAGGGCGAAGCTTTCTTT
>TRBJ1-2|TRBD1|.|TRBV6-5
CASSTQGAGYGYTF
TGTGCCAGCAGTACACAGGGGGCGGGTTATGGCTACACCTTC
>TRBJ2-6|.|once|TRBV4-1
CASSQVSSGANVLTF
TGCGCCAGCAGCCAAGTGTCCTCTGGGGCCAACGTCCTGACTTTC
>TRBJ2-1|.|.|TRBV6-1
CASSGMAPVSYNEQFF
TGTGCCAGCAGTGGTATGGCACCGGTCTCCTACAATGAGCAGTTCTTC
>TRBJ2-7|.|.|TRBV5-6
CASSLVGLASDEQYF
TGTGCCAGCAGCTTGGTAGGTCTAGCGAGCGACGAGCAGTACTTC
>TRBJ2-1|TRBD2|.|TRBV15
CATSGGLAVYNEQFF
TGTGCCACCAGCGGGGGACTAGCGGTCTACAATGAGCAGTTCTTC
>TRBJ2-5|.|.|TRBV6-5
CASTRSSYQETQYF
TGTGCCAGTACACGGTCGTCGTACCAAGAGACCCAGTACTTC
>TRBJ1-2|.|.|TRBV4-2
CASSQDRRNYGYTF
TGTGCCAGCAGCCAAGATCGGCGAAACTATGGCTACACCTTC
>TRBJ1-1|.|.|TRBV25-1
CASRQGNTEAFF
TGTGCCAGTCGTCAGGGAAACACTGAAGCTTTCTTT
>TRBJ2-5|TRBD1|.|TRBV6-1
CASSGGQGYEETQYF
TGTGCCAGCAGTGGGGGACAGGGGTATGAAGAGACCCAGTACTTC
>TRBJ1-4|.|few|TRBV4-1
CASSQELNRFNEKLFF
TGCGCCAGCAGCCAAGAACTGAACAGATTTAACGAAAAACTGTTTTTT
>TRBJ1-1|.|.|TRBV30
CACRPELVGAFF
TGTGCCTGTCGCCCGGAGTTGGTGGGAGCTTTCTTT
>TRBJ1-3|TRBD1|.|TRBV7-3
CASSLTGVGNTIYF
TGTGCCAGCAGCTTGACAGGGGTTGGAAACACCATATATTTT
>TRBJ2-7|TRBD1|.|TRBV19
CASSIRSGDRGYEQYF
TGTGCCAGTAGTATTCGAAGTGGGGACAGGGGATACGAGCAGTACTTC
>TRBJ2-3|TRBD2|.|TRBV5-4
CASSLTSGGSTDTQYF
TGTGCCAGCAGCTTGACTAGCGGGGGGAGCACAGATACGCAGTATTTT
>TRBJ1-1|.|.|TRBV6-5
CASSYTMNTEAFF
TGTGCCAGCAGTTATACAATGAACACTGAAGCTTTCTTT
>TRBJ1-6|.|once|TRBV5-1
CASSLDRRDNSPLHF
TGCGCCAGCAGCTTGGATCGGAGGGATAATTCACCCCTCCACTTT
>TRBJ1-5|.|.|TRBV6-5
CASSGTVNQPQHF
TGTGCCAGCAGCGGGACGGTTAATCAGCCCCAGCATTTT
>TRBJ1-1|.|.|TRBV6-5
CASSYSRPEAFF
TGTGCCAGCAGTTATAGCCGCCCTGAAGCTTTCTTT
>TRBJ2-3|TRBD2|.|TRBV30
CAWSPSGGTDTQYF
TGTGCCTGGAGTCCTAGCGGGGGCACAGATACGCAGTATTTT
>TRBJ1-6|.|few|TRBV11-3
CASSEGEYNSPLHF
TGTGCCAGCAGCGAGGGGGAATACAATTCACCCCTCCACTTT
>TRBJ1-1|.|.|TRBV6-5
CASSLTVNTEAFF
TGTGCCAGCAGTCTAACGGTGAACACTGAAGCTTTCTTT
>TRBJ2-3|TRBD2|.|TRBV7-2
CASREIGLGVLYF
TGTGCCAGCAGGGAAATTGGACTAGGAGTTCTGTATTTT
>TRBJ1-1|.|.|TRBV11-2
CASSLDPGGTEAFF
TGTGCCAGCAGCTTAGATCCGGGGGGCACTGAAGCTTTCTTT
>TRBJ2-5|.|.|TRBV6-5
CASSYRGRQIQETQYF
TGTGCCAGCAGTTACCGGGGTCGACAGATTCAAGAGACCCAGTACTTC
>TRBJ1-4|.|once|TRBV5-1
CASSPGRLGEKLFF
TGCGCCAGCAGCCCGGGACGGCTTGGTGAAAAACTGTTTTTT
>TRBJ1-3|.|.|TRBV7-6
CASSLEPGNTIYF
TGTGCCAGCAGCTTAGAACCAGGAAACACCATATATTTT
>TRBJ1-4|.|.|TRBV19
CASSIVQTNEKLFF
TGTGCCAGTAGTATAGTCCAAACTAATGAAAAACTGTTTTTT
>TRBJ1-2|TRBD1|.|TRBV5-6
CASSPLGQGDYGYTF
TGTGCCAGCAGCCCATTAGGACAGGGAGACTATGGCTACACCTTC
>TRBJ2-2|TRBD2|once|TRBV29-1
CSVAPILAGDGGELFF
TGCAGCGTTGCCCCAATTCTAGCGGGGGATGGCGGGGAGCTGTTTTTT
>TRBJ2-5|TRBD1|.|TRBV7-3
CASSSRGTGSETQYF
TGTGCCAGCAGCTCACGGGGGACAGGGTCAGAGACCCAGTACTTC
>TRBJ2-5|TRBD2|.|TRBV9
CASSTPGLVGRETQYF
TGTGCCAGCAGCACGCCGGGACTAGTGGGCCGAGAGACCCAGTACTTC
>TRBJ2-7|TRBD1|.|TRBV10-3
CAITVFSDRGLSYEQYF
TGTGCCATCACCGTCTTCTCGGACAGGGGGCTTTCCTACGAGCAGTACTTC
>TRBJ2-5|.|.|TRBV15
CATSRDNGETQYF
TGTGCCACCAGCAGAGATAACGGGGAGACCCAGTACTTC
>TRBJ2-5|.|.|TRBV14
CASSQGQRLQETQYF
TGTGCCAGCAGCCAAGGACAGCGACTCCAAGAGACCCAGTACTTC
>TRBJ1-2|.|.|TRBV5-1
CASSLEAGAGGYTF
TGCGCCAGCAGCTTGGAAGCGGGCGCGGGAGGCTACACCTTC
>TRBJ1-2|.|.|TRBV27
CASSLEGNYGYTF
TGTGCCAGCAGTTTAGAAGGGAACTATGGCTACACCTTC
>TRBJ2-1|TRBD2|.|TRBV29-1
CSVDSGGANEQFF
TGCAGCGTTGATAGCGGGGGGGCCAATGAGCAGTTCTTC
>TRBJ1-4|.|.|TRBV30
CAWSVAVTATNEKLFF
TGTGCCTGGAGCGTGGCAGTAACAGCAACTAATGAAAAACTGTTTTTT
>TRBJ2-1|.|.|TRBV19
CASSKVASSYNEQFF
TGTGCCAGTAGTAAAGTCGCTAGCTCCTACAATGAGCAGTTCTTC
>TRBJ2-5|TRBD1|.|TRBV5-1
CASSGWGQSKETQYF
TGCGCCAGCAGCGGATGGGGACAGAGTAAAGAGACCCAGTACTTC
>TRBJ1-1|TRBD1|.|TRBV7-2
CASSLATRGAFF
TGTGCCAGCAGCTTAGCAACCAGGGGGGCTTTCTTT
>TRBJ1-4|.|.|TRBV5-6
CASSFVGSEKLFF
TGTGCCAGCAGCTTTGTCGGAAGCGAAAAACTGTTTTTT
>TRBJ2-7|.|.|TRBV5-6
CASSDPNSYEQYF
TGTGCCAGCAGCGACCCGAACTCCTACGAGCAGTACTTC
>TRBJ2-3|.|.|TRBV9
CASSPIPGGRSADTQYF
TGTGCCAGCAGTCCTATCCCGGGGGGCCGTTCGGCAGATACGCAGTATTTT
>TRBJ1-1|.|.|TRBV27
CASSLSWGMESEAFF
TGTGCCAGCAGTTTATCGTGGGGAATGGAATCTGAAGCTTTCTTT
>TRBJ2-1|.|.|TRBV5-1
CASSPGTNNEQFF
TGCGCCAGCAGCCCCGGGACGAACAATGAGCAGTTCTTC
>TRBJ2-3|.|.|TRBV5-5
CASSFDGREADTQYF
TGTGCCAGCAGCTTCGATGGCAGGGAAGCAGATACGCAGTATTTT
>TRBJ2-5|.|.|TRBV5-4
CASSSGGRDSQETQYF
TGTGCCAGCAGCTCGGGTGGGAGGGACAGTCAAGAGACCCAGTACTTC
>TRBJ1-4|TRBD1|.|TRBV7-6
CASSLVVRGRRLFF
TGTGCCAGCAGCTTAGTGGTCAGGGGGCGCCGCCTGTTTTTT
>TRBJ1-2|TRBD1|.|TRBV11-2
CASSRQGADYGYTF
TGTGCCAGCAGCCGGCAGGGGGCAGACTATGGCTACACCTTC
>TRBJ1-4|.|.|TRBV6-5
CASSRSTVEKLFF
TGTGCCAGCAGTCGATCAACTGTTGAAAAACTGTTTTTT
>TRBJ1-3|.|.|TRBV7-9
CASSDTKGPGNTIYF
TGTGCCAGCAGCGACACGAAGGGCCCTGGAAACACCATATATTTT
>TRBJ1-3|.|.|TRBV7-2
CASSLYVGGGNTIYF
TGTGCCAGCAGCTTATACGTAGGGGGAGGAAACACCATATATTTT
>TRBJ1-5|TRBD1|once|TRBV13
CASIGKSSPRGLGQPQHF
TGTGCCAGCATAGGAAAAAGTTCCCCCAGGGGGCTAGGACAGCCCCAGCATTTT
>TRBJ1-2|.|.|TRBV7-2
CASSLDSRRFNYGYTF
TGTGCCAGCAGCTTAGATTCTCGACGCTTTAACTATGGCTACACCTTC